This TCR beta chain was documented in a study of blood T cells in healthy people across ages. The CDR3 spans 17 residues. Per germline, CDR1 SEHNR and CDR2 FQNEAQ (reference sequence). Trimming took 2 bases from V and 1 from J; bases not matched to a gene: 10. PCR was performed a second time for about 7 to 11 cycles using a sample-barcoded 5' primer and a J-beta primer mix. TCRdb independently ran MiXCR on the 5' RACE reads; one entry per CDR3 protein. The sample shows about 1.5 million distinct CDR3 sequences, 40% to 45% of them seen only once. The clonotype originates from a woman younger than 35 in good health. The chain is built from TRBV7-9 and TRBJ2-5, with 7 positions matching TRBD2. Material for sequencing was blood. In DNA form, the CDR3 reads TGTGCCAGCAGCTTAATACCGGGGGGACCAATCCAAGAGACCCAGTACTTC. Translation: CASSLIPGGPIQETQYF. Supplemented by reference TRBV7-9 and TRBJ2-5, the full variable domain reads DTGVSQNPRHKITKRGQNVTFRCDPISEHNRLYWYRQTLGQGPEFLTYFQNEAQLEKSRLLSDRFSAERPKGSFSTLEIQRTEQGDSAMYLCASSLIPGGPIQETQYFGPGTRLLVL.